Listed here are 30 T cell receptor beta chains from one sample, sequenced in a study of T cells in Graves' hyperthyroidism and ophthalmopathy. Researchers took RNA transcripts and amplified the TCR beta CDR3 regions from them. During a first-round RT-PCR of the TCR CDR3, the HTBI primer set was used. Each CDR3 protein is one row after TCRdb ran MiXCR on the multiplex PCR reads. Of over 450,000 distinct CDR3 sequences listed, approximately 15% were seen once; the top ten hold under 20%. The sequenced material came from blood. The receptors originated from a woman younger than 30 with Graves' hyperthyroidism.

CDR3 in amino acids: CASSIPWGVYEQYF. The CDR3 region has the DNA TGTGCCAGCAGTATCCCTTGGGGGGTTTACGAGCAGTACTTC. The chain is built from TRBV7-2 and TRBJ2-7; D is perhaps TRBD2 (6 bases). Germline V gene data show CDR1 as SGHTA and CDR2 as FQGNSA. The ends were cut back, 6 bases at V and 4 bases at J, with 16 bases in the middle. CDR3 length: 14 amino acids.

This clonotype came up many times. This sequence joins TRBV12-5 and TRBJ2-7; unclear D gene. Germline-derived CDR1 and CDR2 are LGHNT and FRNRAP. V gave up 0 bases and J gave up 6 bases, with 3 bases separating them. The CDR3 runs 11 residues. CDR3 bases: TGTGCTAGTGGTTTGGTAACCGAGCAGTACTTC. Its protein product is CASGLVTEQYF.

This clonotype was picked up many times. The chain carries TRBV9 and TRBJ1-1; no clear D. CDR3 size: 13 residues. Trimming cost V 3 bases and J 2 bases, with 8 bases left between them. The germline gives CDR1 SGDLS, CDR2 YYNGEE. The CDR3 loop is CASSDWTNTEAFF. CDR3 nucleotides: TGTGCCAGCAGCGACTGGACCAACACTGAAGCTTTCTTT.

The chain recombines TRBV25-1 with TRBJ2-3; 9 positions agree with TRBD1. Germline CDR1 is MGHDK and CDR2 is SYGVNS. CDR3 length: 14 amino acids. V lost 3 bases, J lost 6 bases, and 4 bases stayed unmatched. The CDR3 DNA reads as TGTGCCAGCAGTGACACAGGGGGCCGGGATACGCAGTATTTT. It translates to CASSDTGGRDTQYF.

This clonotype was seen a handful of times. This rearrangement joins TRBV24-1 to TRBJ2-3; D unclear. Germline V gene lookup returns CDR1 KGHDR and CDR2 SFDVKD. With 4 bases removed from V and 5 bases from J, the gap between germline ends came to 9 bases. The CDR3 contains 13 residues. CDR3 bases: TGTGCCACCAGTGAAGGTAACCGAGATACGCAGTATTTT. Its protein is CATSEGNRDTQYF.

This clonotype appeared many times. The rearrangement joins TRBV6-1 to TRBJ1-1; 9 nucleotides match TRBD1. Germline V gene lookup returns CDR1 MNHNS and CDR2 SASEGT. The CDR3 sequence is 16 residues long. The trim removed 1 base at V and 0 bases at J, leaving 3 bases unmatched. CDR3 nucleotide sequence: TGTGCCAGCAGTGAAGATGGGACAGGGATGAACACTGAAGCTTTCTTT. It yields the protein CASSEDGTGMNTEAFF.

This clonotype showed up many times. The rearrangement joins TRBV11-2 to TRBJ2-7; TRBD2 aligns across 10 bases. The CDR3 covers 14 residues. CDR1 is SGHAT, CDR2 FQNNGV, per germline. With V trimmed by 5 bases and J by 2 bases, 3 bases remained unmatched. The CDR3 sequence: CASSPLAGPYEQYV. CDR3 DNA: TGTGCCAGCAGCCCACTAGCGGGGCCCTACGAGCAGTACGTC.

This chain joins TRBV20-1 and TRBJ1-6, with 7 bases fitting TRBD1. The CDR3 is 14 amino acids. Trimming removed 6 bases from V and 7 bases from J; junction bases left unmatched: 9. Looked up from germline, CDR1 is DFQATT and CDR2 is SNEGSKA (reference sequence). Written as DNA, the CDR3 is TGCAGTGCAAATAGACAGGGTGAAAATTCACCCCTCCACTTT. Protein: CSANRQGENSPLHF.

This clonotype was counted at least ten times. The rearrangement links TRBV7-8 to TRBJ1-1, with TRBD1 as a possible D gene (5 bases). There are 13 residues in the CDR3. The V end was cut by 1 base, the J end by 10 bases, with 13 bases between. Germline values: CDR1 SGHVS, CDR2 FQNEAQ. CDR3 loop: CASSLVGQGSAFF. For the CDR3, the DNA is TGTGCCAGCAGCTTAGTGGGTCAGGGATCAGCTTTCTTT.

Regarding this clonotype: Germline and junction disagree at one end, which may indicate a read error. This sequence joins TRBV11-1 and TRBJ2-1, with TRBD2 identical over 11 bases. The J call may be faulty, since TRBJ2-7 better matches the DNA end. CDR3 length: 16 amino acids. The V gene's germline CDR1 is SGHAT and CDR2 FQDESV (reference sequence). CDR3 nucleotide sequence: TGCGCCAGCAGCTTGCTTCTAGCGGGAGGCAACAATGAGCAGTACTTC. Amino acid sequence: CASSLLLAGGNNEQYF.

This clonotype came up a few times. The chain combines TRBV2 with TRBJ2-5; D is unresolved. Trimming took off 5 bases at V and 4 bases at J, with 11 bases between the two ends. The CDR3 is 13 residues long. From germline, CDR1 is SNHLY and CDR2 FYNNEI. The CDR3 nucleotides are TGTGCCAGCAGTTCCGACACGAGAGAGACCCAGTACTTC. It yields the protein CASSSDTRETQYF.

This clonotype appeared many times. The chain combines TRBV2 with TRBJ2-4, with D tentatively TRBD1 (6 bases). Germline CDR1 is SNHLY and CDR2 is FYNNEI. The CDR3 runs to 14 residues. Trimming shortened V by 4 bases and J by 6 bases, and 13 bases separated the two germline ends. CDR3 region: CASSGGQRLNIQYF. CDR3 in DNA: TGTGCCAGCAGTGGGGGGCAGCGCCTAAACATTCAGTACTTC.

Ten or more counts support this clonotype. CDR3 nucleotide sequence: TGTGCCAGCAGTTTGGGCGGGGGGACCGGAGTGAACTACGAGCAGTACTTC. It translates to CASSLGGGTGVNYEQYF. The V and J genes are TRBV27 and TRBJ2-7; 8 bases align to TRBD2. Germline V gives CDR1 MNHEY, CDR2 SMNVEV (reference sequence). The CDR3 runs 17 residues. The junction had 13 bases not matched to a gene; V was cut back by 3 bases and J by 3 bases.

In its sample, this clonotype was seen many times. The V gene is TRBV7-9, the J gene TRBJ1-5, with TRBD1 as a possible D gene (5 bases). From germline, CDR1 is SEHNR and CDR2 FQNEAQ (reference sequence). Between the trimmed V and J ends, which lost 6 bases and 1 base, there was a span of 13 bases. The CDR3 spans 15 residues. In DNA, the CDR3 is TGTGCCAGCAGTCACGCGCGGGACAGCAATCAGCCCCAGCATTTT. It is translated as CASSHARDSNQPQHF.

This clonotype was counted many times. The chain combines TRBV12-3 or TRBV12-4 with TRBJ1-3; D call uncertain. This CDR3 comprises 14 residues. V lost 4 bases to trimming and J lost 0 bases, with 7 bases between them. In nucleotides, the CDR3 is TGTGCCAGCAGTTGGGGAAACTCTGGAAACACCATATATTTT. Encoded protein: CASSWGNSGNTIYF.

J is TRBJ1-4 and V is TRBV4-1, with D tentatively TRBD1 (5 bases). The length of the CDR3 is 16 residues. V lost 4 bases to trimming and J lost 7 bases, with 19 bases between them. The germline CDR1 and CDR2 sequences are MGHRA and YSYEKL. The CDR3 bases are TGCGCCAGCAGCCCTGGATCGGGGCGGTTAGGTGAAAAACTGTTTTTT. It translates to CASSPGSGRLGEKLFF.

This clonotype was counted ten times or more. This sequence joins TRBV9 and TRBJ2-5; D is undetermined. V dropped 0 bases and J dropped 1 base, with 10 bases sitting between them. CDR1 and CDR2 from the germline V gene are SGDLS and YYNGEE. The CDR3 runs to 15 residues. The CDR3 region is CASSVESLSQETQYF. CDR3 coding DNA: TGTGCCAGCAGCGTAGAATCGCTGAGCCAAGAGACCCAGTACTTC.

This clonotype appeared many times. The rearrangement joins TRBV27 to TRBJ2-7; no clear D gene. The CDR3 loop spans 14 amino acids. V lost 0 bases and J 0 bases, leaving 6 bases between the germline ends. Looked up from germline, CDR1 is MNHEY and CDR2 is SMNVEV (reference sequence). The CDR3 is CASSLSGNSYEQYV. The DNA for the CDR3 is TGTGCCAGCAGTTTATCGGGCAACTCCTACGAGCAGTACGTC.

This clonotype appeared many times. CDR3 nucleotides: TGTGCCAGCAGTGTGGGTTACGAGCAGTACTTC. Translating gives CASSVGYEQYF. The rearrangement links TRBV2 to TRBJ2-7, with D uncertain. The CDR3 spans 11 residues. CDR1 and CDR2 (germline): SNHLY, FYNNEI. V lost 4 bases and J 4 bases, leaving 5 bases between the germline ends.

The chain links TRBV5-1 to TRBJ2-7; unclear D gene. Germline CDR1 SGHRS, CDR2 YFSETQ. The CDR3 is 16 amino acids. The V end lost 0 bases, the J end lost 3 bases, and 16 bases lay between the germline ends. This chain's CDR3 is CASSLAAFSTLYEQYF. The CDR3 bases are TGCGCCAGCAGCTTGGCCGCGTTCAGTACCCTCTACGAGCAGTACTTC.

This clonotype was counted a few times. The chain is built from TRBV18 and TRBJ1-1; D remains unclear. Germline values: CDR1 KGHSH, CDR2 LQKENI. The CDR3 sequence is 12 residues long. V was pared by 4 bases and J by 8 bases, with 11 bases between. CDR3 amino acids: CASSQGSGEAFF. Written as DNA, the CDR3 is TGTGCCAGCTCACAGGGTTCGGGCGAAGCTTTCTTT.

The V call is TRBV29-1, the J call TRBJ1-2; D perhaps matches TRBD1 (6 bases). The germline V gene has CDR1 SQVTM and CDR2 ANQGSEA. Trimming took off 0 bases at V and 0 bases at J, with 11 bases between the two ends. The CDR3 sequence is 15 residues long. The CDR3 region has the DNA TGCAGCGTTGAAGAGGTGGGGGGCACTAACTATGGCTACACCTTC. Residues: CSVEEVGGTNYGYTF.

The genes are TRBV7-8 and TRBJ2-3; 9 bases line up with TRBD2. The length of the CDR3 is 16 residues. Germline CDR1 SGHVS, CDR2 FQNEAQ. The V and J ends lost 1 base and 4 bases, in that order; junction bases with no gene match: 6. The CDR3 region is CASSLEAGGWSDTQYF. DNA for the CDR3: TGTGCCAGCAGCTTAGAGGCGGGAGGGTGGTCAGATACGCAGTATTTT.

In its sample, this clonotype was seen many times. This chain links TRBV11-2 with TRBJ1-1; unclear D gene. Germline CDR1 reads SGHAT; CDR2 reads FQNNGV. V was shortened by 1 base and J by 5 bases, with 14 bases between the two germline ends. This CDR3 has 15 amino acids. As DNA, the CDR3 is TGTGCCAGCAGCTTAGGGGAATCAGGTAGAACTGAAGCTTTCTTT. This codes for CASSLGESGRTEAFF.

This clonotype was seen repeatedly, ten times or more. The junction does not match germline at one end; this may be a read error. The chain has TRBV2 and TRBJ2-1, with D perhaps TRBD1 (5 bases). Germline V gene sequence: CDR1 SNHLY, CDR2 FYNNEI. The CDR3 loop spans 15 amino acids. CDR3 nucleotides: TGTGCCAGCAGAGAAGACAGCTACCCCTACAATGAGCAGTTCTTC. Amino acids: CASREDSYPYNEQFF.

In this sample, this clonotype turned up many times. The chain carries TRBV6-1 and TRBJ1-1; no reliable D call. CDR1 is MNHNS, CDR2 SASEGT, per germline. The CDR3 runs 13 residues. Deletions cut 5 bases from V and 3 bases from J, with 10 bases between. The CDR3 reads CASSYEVHTEAFF. The DNA for the CDR3 is TGTGCCAGCAGTTATGAGGTACACACTGAAGCTTTCTTT.

This chain links TRBV5-6 with TRBJ2-1; D possibly corresponds to TRBD2 (6 bases). The V end lost 3 bases, the J end lost 15 bases, and 19 bases lay between the germline ends. This CDR3 is built from 13 residues. CDR1 and CDR2 from the germline V gene are SGHDT and YYEEEE. The CDR3: CASSSQDYPLGFF. The DNA for the CDR3 is TGTGCCAGCAGCTCGCAGGACTACCCCTTGGGGTTCTTC.

In this sample, this clonotype turned up many times. The chain carries TRBV27 and TRBJ1-1; 9 bases align to TRBD1. V dropped 1 base and J dropped 5; count of bases not matched to a gene: 8. The CDR3 sequence is 16 residues long. Germline V CDR1 and CDR2: MNHEY, SMNVEV (reference sequence). The CDR3 DNA follows: TGTGCCAGCAGTTTATACCGAACAGGGGGCGGGACTGAAGCTTTCTTT. Residues: CASSLYRTGGGTEAFF.

CDR3 nucleotide sequence: TGTGCCAGCAGTTTACCGGGACAGGGGGTGAACACCGGGGAGCTGTTTTTT. This codes for CASSLPGQGVNTGELFF. J is TRBJ2-2 and V is TRBV2, with 11 nucleotides matching TRBD1. The junction had 6 bases not matched to a gene; V was cut back by 5 bases and J by 1 base. Germline V CDR1 and CDR2: SNHLY, FYNNEI. The CDR3 has 17 amino acids.

This clonotype was counted at least ten times. The V and J genes are TRBV14 and TRBJ2-1; 11 bases match TRBD2. Germline assignment: CDR1 SGHDN and CDR2 FVKESK. The length of the CDR3 is 16 residues. Unmatched junction bases numbered 3, after V lost 1 base and J lost 4 bases. CDR3 DNA sequence: TGTGCCAGCAGCCAAGGACTAGCGGGATGGTACAATGAGCAGTTCTTC. Translated: CASSQGLAGWYNEQFF.